This TCR beta chain stems from a study of cytomegalovirus exposure and HLA in healthy donors. Points from the study as a whole: The later analysis indicated that the majority of CMV-associated TCR beta chains appeared HLA-restricted. Accounts indicate the classifier identified cytomegalovirus status with strong specificity and sensitivity. After further analysis at a later stage, roughly 16,000 TCR beta sequences were associated with HLA alleles at 0.05 false discovery rate.

About this clone: No antigen is known for it.

The V and J ends lost 2 bases and 6 bases respectively, with 8 bases between them. This CDR3 is built from 13 residues. CDR1 MNHNS and CDR2 SASEGT come from the germline V gene. Amplification used 60 Vbeta primers and 13 Jbeta primers. Generated by immunoSEQ multiplex PCR, the TCRdb table keeps only in-frame clones and is missing some. Found here are some 70,000 clones, roughly four fifths of them singletons; the top ten hold 1.9%. This receptor was obtained from a young man in good health and CMV-seronegative. The sample consisted of PBMCs. V is TRBV6-1 and J is TRBJ1-5; D uncertain. CDR3 region: CASSELVGQPQHF. As DNA, the CDR3 is TGTGCCAGCAGTGAATTGGTCGGTCAGCCCCAGCATTTT.